These T cell receptor beta chains were read from a single sample in a study of shared clonotypes between healthy human individuals. The protocol was immunoSEQ multiplex PCR, while the TCRdb copy is restricted to in-frame clones and leaves out a portion. There are around 700,000 clones in the sample; around 72% occur only once, and approximately 1.8% lies in the top ten. Sequenced material: memory CD4+ T cells sorted from blood. The receptors here all came from a woman aged 25 to 39 in good health. Each CDR3 is given with its conserved first and last residue. The D gene is left open where the match is weak. Size is stated for part of the rows, as once, few or many counts, or as a class when the clone is expanded.

v_gene	j_gene	abundance	d_gene	CDR3nt	CDR3aa
TRBV5-8	TRBJ2-3	-	TRBD1	TGTGCCAGCAGCCGGGACAGTAGCACAGATACGCAGTATTTT	CASSRDSSTDTQYF
TRBV4-2	TRBJ2-6	-	TRBD2	TGTGCCAGCAGCCAAGGGACTAGCGGGAGCTCTGGGGCCAACGTCCTGACTTTC	CASSQGTSGSSGANVLTF
TRBV19	TRBJ2-1	-	-	TGTGCCAGTAGTAACCGGCCGGATGCTAGAGATGAGCAGTTCTTC	CASSNRPDARDEQFF
TRBV15	TRBJ1-1	-	-	TGTGCCACCAGCATCGACAGTAACACTGAAGCTTTCTTT	CATSIDSNTEAFF
TRBV28	TRBJ2-5	-	TRBD2	TGTGCCAGCAGTCCCGGGACTACCCAAGAGACCCAGTACTTC	CASSPGTTQETQYF
TRBV2	TRBJ1-2	-	-	TGTGCCAGCAGTGAAAACAGGGCTAACTATGGCTACACCTTC	CASSENRANYGYTF
TRBV28	TRBJ1-2	-	-	TGTGCCAGCACCCTAGGGCCCCGGGGTGGCTACACCTTC	CASTLGPRGGYTF
TRBV4-1	TRBJ2-1	medium-sized	-	TGCGCCAGCAGCTCACAGGCGACTGAGCAGTTCTTC	CASSSQATEQFF
TRBV11-1	TRBJ2-1	-	TRBD2	TGTGCCAGCAGCTCCCAGCGGGACTCGTACAATGAGCAGTTCTTC	CASSSQRDSYNEQFF
TRBV27	TRBJ2-2	-	-	TGTGCCAGCAGTCTTAACTGGGCCGGGGAGCTGTTTTTT	CASSLNWAGELFF
TRBV19	TRBJ2-5	-	TRBD1	TGTGCCAGTAGCCGACAGGGGGTGATCGAGACCCAGTACTTC	CASSRQGVIETQYF
TRBV11-2	TRBJ2-7	-	-	TGTGCCAGCAGCCACACAACAGGGAGCTACGAGCAGTACTTC	CASSHTTGSYEQYF
TRBV7-9	TRBJ1-1	-	TRBD1	TGTGCCAGCAGCGTACAGGGGGACACTGAAGCTTTCTTT	CASSVQGDTEAFF
TRBV19	TRBJ1-2	-	TRBD1	TGTGCCAGTGAGACTCCGGGACAGGGTCAGCGTGGCTACACCTTC	CASETPGQGQRGYTF
TRBV18	TRBJ2-7	-	TRBD2	TGTGCCAGCTCAACGGGACTAGCGAGCGAGCAGTACTTC	CASSTGLASEQYF
TRBV5-5	TRBJ2-3	-	TRBD1	TGTGCCAGCAGCCCCCTGACAGGGTCGAACACAGATACGCAGTATTTT	CASSPLTGSNTDTQYF
TRBV29-1	TRBJ2-5	-	-	TGCAGCGGCAGGCGTACGGGGGAGACCCAGTACTTC	CSGRRTGETQYF
TRBV5-1	TRBJ2-7	-	-	TGCGCCAGCAGCCTCGGACAGCAGGGCTACGAGCAGTACTTC	CASSLGQQGYEQYF
TRBV29-1	TRBJ2-5	-	-	TGCAGCGTCCCCACGACGGACCAAGAGACCCAGTACTTC	CSVPTTDQETQYF
TRBV5-1	TRBJ1-1	-	TRBD1	TGCGCCAGCAGCTTAGCAGGGGGCGGCACTGAAGCTTTCTTT	CASSLAGGGTEAFF
TRBV19	TRBJ1-5	-	-	TGTGCCAGTAGTATTCTAATCCGCGGTGGGAGCAATCAGCCCCAGCATTTT	CASSILIRGGSNQPQHF
TRBV6-5	TRBJ1-5	-	-	TGTGCCAGCAGTTTCACACCACTTTTAGGGCCCCAGCATTTT	CASSFTPLLGPQHF
TRBV10-1	TRBJ2-7	once	-	TGCGCCAGCAGCGCAGACATCTCCTACGAGCAGTACTTC	CASSADISYEQYF
TRBV27	TRBJ1-6	-	-	TGTGCCAGCAGTTTACTGGCGAGGGCGGACACTCTCGGATCACCCCTCCACTTT	CASSLLARADTLGSPLHF
TRBV28	TRBJ1-2	-	-	TGTGCCAGCAGCCTCCCGCGGGCTGCTAACTATGGCTACACCTTC	CASSLPRAANYGYTF
TRBV19	TRBJ1-4	-	-	TGTGCCAGTAGTGGCGAAAAACTGTTTTTT	CASSGEKLFF
TRBV2	TRBJ1-5	-	-	TGTGCCAGCAGTTCACCCATATCAGCGAGCAATCAGCCCCAGCATTTT	CASSSPISASNQPQHF
TRBV28	TRBJ2-7	-	TRBD2	TGTGCCAGCAGGCAGGGTCTAGCGGAAACTCATCCTACCTACGAGCAGTACTTC	CASRQGLAETHPTYEQYF
TRBV11-2	TRBJ2-4	-	TRBD1	TGTGCCAGCAGCTTACTGAGGACAGGGGTTGGACTAGCCAAAAACATTCAGTACTTC	CASSLLRTGVGLAKNIQYF
TRBV5-6	TRBJ2-2	-	-	TGTGCCAGCAGCTTGCGGGAGTACACCGGGGAGCTGTTTTTT	CASSLREYTGELFF
TRBV5-1	TRBJ2-1	-	-	TGCGCCAGCACCCTGGGAGACTACAATGAGCAGTTCTTC	CASTLGDYNEQFF
TRBV16	TRBJ2-7	-	TRBD2	TGTGCCAGCAGCCACCGGACTAGCGGGAGGAACGAGCAGTACTTC	CASSHRTSGRNEQYF
TRBV4-2	TRBJ2-2	once	TRBD2	TGTGCCAGCAGCCAAGTAGCGGGACTAGGACCCAACACCGGGGAGCTGTTTTTT	CASSQVAGLGPNTGELFF
TRBV30	TRBJ1-2	-	TRBD1	TGTGCCTGGAGTGTCATAACAGGGGGCTTAGGCTACACCTTC	CAWSVITGGLGYTF
TRBV4-1	TRBJ2-3	-	TRBD2	TGCGCCAGCAGCCAGGAGTTTGCGGGAGGGAGCACAGATACGCAGTATTTT	CASSQEFAGGSTDTQYF
TRBV7-9	TRBJ2-7	-	TRBD1	TGTGCCAGCAGCCCATACGGACAGGGATCCCACGAGCAGTACTTC	CASSPYGQGSHEQYF
TRBV19	TRBJ1-1	few	-	TGTGCCAGTAGTAACCGCGGACGGGATGAAGCTTTCTTT	CASSNRGRDEAFF
TRBV29-1	TRBJ2-7	-	TRBD1	TGCAGCGTTGACAGACAGGGTTCAATCTACGAGCAGTACTTC	CSVDRQGSIYEQYF
TRBV7-2	TRBJ1-2	-	TRBD1	TGTGCCAGCAGCCTCGGACAGGTTAACTATGGCTACACCTTC	CASSLGQVNYGYTF
TRBV7-9	TRBJ2-1	-	-	TGTGCCAGCAGCTTAGAACTGCGGGAAGTTGAGCAGTTCTTC	CASSLELREVEQFF
TRBV5-1	TRBJ2-6	once	-	TGCGCCAGCAGCCTAGATGGAGTAGCTGGGGCCAACGTCCTGACTTTC	CASSLDGVAGANVLTF
TRBV25-1	TRBJ2-5	-	-	TGTGCCAGCACCCCGACCTGGACAGTCCAAGAGACCCAGTACTTC	CASTPTWTVQETQYF
TRBV29-1	TRBJ2-3	-	TRBD1	TGCAGCGTTGGGTACAGGGGTATCACAGATACGCAGTATTTT	CSVGYRGITDTQYF
TRBV9	TRBJ2-2	-	TRBD1	TGTGCCAGCAGCGTGGGGACAGTGGGGAACACCGGGGAGCTGTTTTTT	CASSVGTVGNTGELFF
TRBV7-8	TRBJ2-1	once	-	TGTGCCAGCAGCCGGGAAGGGGGGGGCTCCTACAATGAGCAGTTCTTC	CASSREGGGSYNEQFF
TRBV6-5	TRBJ2-5	-	-	TGTGCCAGCATCGGTGAGACCCAGTACTTC	CASIGETQYF
TRBV25-1	TRBJ2-2	-	TRBD1	TGTGCCAGCAGTCCCGCCGGGACAGGCACCCTAAACACCGGGGAGCTGTTTTTT	CASSPAGTGTLNTGELFF
TRBV2	TRBJ1-1	-	-	TGTGCCAGCGTCTATGAGTTAAACACTGAAGCTTTCTTT	CASVYELNTEAFF
TRBV7-2	TRBJ2-5	many	-	TGTGCCAGCAGTAGGACTCTTGGGGAGACCCAGTACTTC	CASSRTLGETQYF
TRBV14	TRBJ2-1	-	-	TGTGCCAGCAGCAGAGGTTCCGGGAGAGTCGTCAATGAGCAGTTCTTC	CASSRGSGRVVNEQFF
TRBV19	TRBJ2-7	-	-	TGTGCCAGTAGTATCAGGGGCTACCAACCCTACGAGCAGTACTTC	CASSIRGYQPYEQYF
TRBV5-1	TRBJ1-5	-	-	TGCGCCAGCAGCGCCGACGGTAGCAATCAGCCCCAGCATTTT	CASSADGSNQPQHF
TRBV4-1	TRBJ2-1	-	TRBD2	TGCGCCAGCAGCCAAACGCTTAGCGGGGGTCCTTACAATGAGCAGTTCTTC	CASSQTLSGGPYNEQFF
TRBV9	TRBJ1-2	-	-	TGTGCCAGCTCCGGGCCCAGGACGAGCTATGGCTACACCTTC	CASSGPRTSYGYTF